This TCR beta chain emerged from a study of PD-1 blockade in classical Hodgkin lymphoma. Study-wide points: Similar baseline diversity was found in complete responders and newly diagnosed patients. The authors excluded patients who started nivolumab under 1 year after ASCT.

Comments on this clone: The antigen is unknown.

Germline V gives CDR1 MDHEN, CDR2 SYDVKM. Trimming shortened V by 6 bases and J by 4 bases, and 12 bases separated the two germline ends. The CDR3 runs to 13 residues. In every patient, relapse followed autologous stem cell transplantation, while exposure to brentuximab vedotin differed. From thawed PBMCs, CD8+ T cells were isolated by magnetic negative selection. Complete response, partial response or progressive disease made up the best responses. Profiled with immunoSEQ multiplex PCR; TCRdb holds only in-frame clones, not every one. The repertoire holds about 27,000 clones, with about 90% as singletons.

The sample consisted of CD8+ T cells from blood, taken at baseline. The receptor was isolated from a human donor with classical Hodgkin lymphoma. The V gene is TRBV28, the J gene TRBJ1-2; D gene ambiguous. CDR3 in DNA: TGTGCCAGCAGCCCTTCGGAAGGCTATGGCTACACCTTC. This sequence encodes CASSPSEGYGYTF.